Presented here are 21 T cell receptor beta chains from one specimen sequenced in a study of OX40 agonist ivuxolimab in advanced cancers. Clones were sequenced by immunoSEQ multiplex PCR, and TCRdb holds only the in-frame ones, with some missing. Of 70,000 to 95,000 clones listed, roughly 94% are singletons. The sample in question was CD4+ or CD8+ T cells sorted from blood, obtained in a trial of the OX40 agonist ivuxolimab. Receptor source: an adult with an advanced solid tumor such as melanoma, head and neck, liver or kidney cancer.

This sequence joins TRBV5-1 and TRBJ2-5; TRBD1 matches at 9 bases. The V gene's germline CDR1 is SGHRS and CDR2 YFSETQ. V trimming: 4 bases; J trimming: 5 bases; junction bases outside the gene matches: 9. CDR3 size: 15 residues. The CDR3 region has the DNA TGCGCCAGCAGCCCCGGGACAGGGCGTGAGGAGACCCAGTACTTC. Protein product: CASSPGTGREETQYF.

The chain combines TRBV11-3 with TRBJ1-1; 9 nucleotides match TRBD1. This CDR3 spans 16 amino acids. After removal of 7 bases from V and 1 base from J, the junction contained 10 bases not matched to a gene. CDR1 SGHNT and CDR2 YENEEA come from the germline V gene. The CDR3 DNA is TGTGCCAGCAACAGGGACAGGGTCGTGAGGAACACTGAAGCTTTCTTT. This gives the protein CASNRDRVVRNTEAFF. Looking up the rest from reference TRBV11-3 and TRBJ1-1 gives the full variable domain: EAGVVQSPRYKIIEKKQPVAFWCNPISGHNTLYWYLQNLGQGPELLIRYENEEAVDDSQLPKDRFSAERLKGVDSTLKIQPAELGDSAVYLCASNRDRVVRNTEAFFGQGTRLTVV.

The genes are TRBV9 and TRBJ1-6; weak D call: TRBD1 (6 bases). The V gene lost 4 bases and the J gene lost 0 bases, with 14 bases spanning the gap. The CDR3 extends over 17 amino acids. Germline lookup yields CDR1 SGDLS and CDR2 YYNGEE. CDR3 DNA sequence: TGTGCCAGCAGCCCACAAGACAGGAGCTCCTATAATTCACCCCTCCACTTT. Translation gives CASSPQDRSSYNSPLHF.

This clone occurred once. This CDR3 is CASSAGRDTDTQYF. The CDR3 coding sequence is TGTGCCAGCAGCGCGGGGAGGGATACAGATACGCAGTATTTT. The chain carries TRBV9 and TRBJ2-3; 7 nucleotides align to TRBD2. Germline V gives CDR1 SGDLS, CDR2 YYNGEE. V lost 3 bases, J lost 3 bases, and 4 bases stayed unmatched. The CDR3 covers 14 residues.

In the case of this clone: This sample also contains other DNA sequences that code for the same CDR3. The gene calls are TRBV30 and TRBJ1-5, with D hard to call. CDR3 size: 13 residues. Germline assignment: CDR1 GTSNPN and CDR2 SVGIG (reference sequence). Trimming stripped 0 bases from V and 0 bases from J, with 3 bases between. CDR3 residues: CAWSVGSNQPQHF. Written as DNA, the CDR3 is TGTGCCTGGAGTGTAGGTAGCAATCAGCCCCAGCATTTT.

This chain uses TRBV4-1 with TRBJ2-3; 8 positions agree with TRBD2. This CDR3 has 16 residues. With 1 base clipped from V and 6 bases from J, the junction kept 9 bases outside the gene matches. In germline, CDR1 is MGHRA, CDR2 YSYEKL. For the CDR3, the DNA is TGCGCCAGCAGCCAAGGTAGCGGGGTGGGCGCGGATACGCAGTATTTT. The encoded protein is CASSQGSGVGADTQYF.

CDR3 residues: CASSRLAGPAGELFF. The CDR3 nucleotides read TGTGCCAGCAGTAGACTAGCGGGACCTGCCGGGGAGCTGTTTTTT. The rearrangement uses TRBV2 and TRBJ2-2, with 11 bases fitting TRBD2. This CDR3 contains 15 residues. Looked up from germline, CDR1 is SNHLY and CDR2 is FYNNEI. Trimming at V came to 5 bases and at J to 6 bases, leaving 5 bases not matched to a gene.

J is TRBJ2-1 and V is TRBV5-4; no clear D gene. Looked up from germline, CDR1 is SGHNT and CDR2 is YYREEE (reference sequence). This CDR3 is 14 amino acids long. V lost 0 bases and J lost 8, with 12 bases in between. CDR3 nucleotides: TGTGCCAGCAGCTTGGTTGGTCCGACGCATGAGCAGTTCTTC. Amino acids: CASSLVGPTHEQFF.

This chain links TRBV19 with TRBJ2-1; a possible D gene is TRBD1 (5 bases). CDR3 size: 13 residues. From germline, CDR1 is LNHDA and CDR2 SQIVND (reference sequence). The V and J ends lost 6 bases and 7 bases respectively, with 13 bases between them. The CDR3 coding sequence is TGTGCCAGTAGCGGACAAGGCTGGAATGAGCAGTTCTTC. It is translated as CASSGQGWNEQFF.

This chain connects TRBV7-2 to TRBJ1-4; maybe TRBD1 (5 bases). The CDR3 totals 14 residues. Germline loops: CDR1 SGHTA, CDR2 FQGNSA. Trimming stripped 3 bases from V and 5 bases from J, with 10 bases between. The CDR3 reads CASSLGRRNEKLFF. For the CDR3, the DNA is TGTGCCAGCAGCTTGGGACGGAGAAATGAAAAACTGTTTTTT.

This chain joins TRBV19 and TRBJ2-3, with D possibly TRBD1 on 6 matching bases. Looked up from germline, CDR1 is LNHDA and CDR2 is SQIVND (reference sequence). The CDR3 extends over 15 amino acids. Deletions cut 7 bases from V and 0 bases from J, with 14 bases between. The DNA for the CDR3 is TGTGCCAGTACCCTTACAGGGTTGAGCACAGATACGCAGTATTTT. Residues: CASTLTGLSTDTQYF.

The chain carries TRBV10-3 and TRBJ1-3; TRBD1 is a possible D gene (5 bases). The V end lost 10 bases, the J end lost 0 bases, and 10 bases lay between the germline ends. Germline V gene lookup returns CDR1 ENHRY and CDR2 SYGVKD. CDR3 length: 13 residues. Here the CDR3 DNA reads TGTGCCACCACCGGGGGCTCTGGAAACACCATATATTTT. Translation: CATTGGSGNTIYF.

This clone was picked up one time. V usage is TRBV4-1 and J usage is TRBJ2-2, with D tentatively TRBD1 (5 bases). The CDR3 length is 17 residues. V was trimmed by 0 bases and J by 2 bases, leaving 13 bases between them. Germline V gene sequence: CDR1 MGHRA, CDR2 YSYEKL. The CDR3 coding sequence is TGCGCCAGCAGCCAAGAAAGGGGCAGGGTAAACACCGGGGAGCTGTTTTTT. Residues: CASSQERGRVNTGELFF.

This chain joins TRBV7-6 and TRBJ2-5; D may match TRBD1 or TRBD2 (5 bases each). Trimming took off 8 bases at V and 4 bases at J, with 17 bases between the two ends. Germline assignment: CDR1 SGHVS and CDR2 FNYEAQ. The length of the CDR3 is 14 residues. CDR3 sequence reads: CASATGPGVETQYF. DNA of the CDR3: TGTGCCAGCGCCACAGGCCCCGGGGTAGAGACCCAGTACTTC.

The CDR3 DNA is TGTGCCAGCAGCCCCGCGGGGGGCGGGGGGTGGCTGGAGACCCAGTACTTC. This encodes CASSPAGGGGWLETQYF. The rearrangement uses TRBV9 and TRBJ2-5; TRBD2 aligns across 8 bases. This CDR3 has 17 amino acids. V lost 4 bases, J lost 5 bases, and 16 bases stayed unmatched. Germline CDR1 SGDLS, CDR2 YYNGEE. Full variable domain (outside the CDR3, taken from reference TRBV9 and TRBJ2-5): DSGVTQTPKHLITATGQRVTLRCSPRSGDLSVYWYQQSLDQGLQFLIQYYNGEERAKGNILERFSAQQFPDLHSELNLSSLELGDSALYFCASSPAGGGGWLETQYFGPGTRLLVL.

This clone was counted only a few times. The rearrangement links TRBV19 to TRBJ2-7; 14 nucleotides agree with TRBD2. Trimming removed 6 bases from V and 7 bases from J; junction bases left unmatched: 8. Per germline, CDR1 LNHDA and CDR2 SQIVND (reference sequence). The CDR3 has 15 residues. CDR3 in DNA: TGTGCCAGTAGCCGACTAGCGGGAGGGCATCTGGAGCAGTACTTC. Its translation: CASSRLAGGHLEQYF.

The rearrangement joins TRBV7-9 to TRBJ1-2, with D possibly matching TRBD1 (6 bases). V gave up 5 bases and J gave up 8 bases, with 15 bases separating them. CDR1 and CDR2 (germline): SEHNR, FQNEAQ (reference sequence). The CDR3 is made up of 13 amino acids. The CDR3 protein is CASSPRTVGGYTF. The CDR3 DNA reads TGTGCCAGCAGCCCGAGGACAGTCGGAGGCTACACCTTC. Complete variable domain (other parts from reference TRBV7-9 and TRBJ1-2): DTGVSQNPRHKITKRGQNVTFRCDPISEHNRLYWYRQTLGQGPEFLTYFQNEAQLEKSRLLSDRFSAERPKGSFSTLEIQRTEQGDSAMYLCASSPRTVGGYTFGSGTRLTVV.

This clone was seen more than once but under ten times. The CDR3 here is CASSLAGYGNTIYF. CDR3 nucleotide sequence: TGCGCCAGCAGCTTGGCAGGGTATGGAAACACCATATATTTT. The V gene is TRBV5-1, the J gene TRBJ1-3, with D perhaps matching TRBD1 (5 bases). CDR3 length: 14 residues. Germline V gene lookup returns CDR1 SGHRS and CDR2 YFSETQ. V lost 0 bases and J lost 3, with 7 bases in between.

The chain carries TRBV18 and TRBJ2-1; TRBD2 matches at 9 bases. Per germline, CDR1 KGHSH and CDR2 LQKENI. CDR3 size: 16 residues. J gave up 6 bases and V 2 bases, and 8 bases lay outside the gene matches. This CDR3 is CASSPMSSGEGNEQFF. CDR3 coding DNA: TGTGCCAGCTCACCAATGTCTAGCGGGGAGGGCAATGAGCAGTTCTTC.

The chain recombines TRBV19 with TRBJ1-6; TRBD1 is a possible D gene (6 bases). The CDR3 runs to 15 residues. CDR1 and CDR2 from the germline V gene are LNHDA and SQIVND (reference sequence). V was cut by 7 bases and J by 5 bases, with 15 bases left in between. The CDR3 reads CASTSQGRHNSPLHF. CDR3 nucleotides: TGTGCCAGTACCTCACAGGGAAGGCATAATTCACCCCTCCACTTT.

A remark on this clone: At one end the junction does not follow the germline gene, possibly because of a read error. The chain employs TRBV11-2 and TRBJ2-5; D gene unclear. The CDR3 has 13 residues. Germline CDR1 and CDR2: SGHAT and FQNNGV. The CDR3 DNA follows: TGTGCCAGCAGCTTAGTTTATGAAGACACCCAGTACTTC. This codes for CASSLVYEDTQYF. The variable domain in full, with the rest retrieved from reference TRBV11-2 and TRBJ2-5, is EAGVAQSPRYKIIEKRQSVAFWCNPISGHATLYWYQQILGQGPKLLIQFQNNGVVDDSQLPKDRFSAERLKGVDSTLKIQPAKLEDSAVYLCASSLVYEDTQYFGPGTRLLVL.